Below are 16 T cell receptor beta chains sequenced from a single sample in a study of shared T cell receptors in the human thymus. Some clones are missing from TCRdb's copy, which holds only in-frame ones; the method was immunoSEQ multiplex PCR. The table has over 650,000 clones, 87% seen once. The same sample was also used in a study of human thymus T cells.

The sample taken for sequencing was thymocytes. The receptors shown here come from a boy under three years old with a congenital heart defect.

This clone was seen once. CDR3 sequence: CASNPGQGYSPLHF. The CDR3 region has the DNA TGCGCCAGCAATCCAGGACAGGGGTATTCACCCCTCCACTTT. The chain has TRBV5-1 and TRBJ1-6; 9 positions match TRBD1. The germline V gene has CDR1 SGHRS and CDR2 YFSETQ. The CDR3 runs to 14 residues. J lost 8 bases, V lost 6 bases, and 6 bases had no gene match.

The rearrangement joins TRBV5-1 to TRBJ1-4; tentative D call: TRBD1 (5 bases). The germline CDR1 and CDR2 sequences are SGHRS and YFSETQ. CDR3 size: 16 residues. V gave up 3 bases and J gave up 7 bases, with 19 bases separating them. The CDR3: CASSSTPGDRVEKLFF. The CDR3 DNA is TGCGCCAGCAGCTCAACCCCGGGGGATCGGGTTGAAAAACTGTTTTTT. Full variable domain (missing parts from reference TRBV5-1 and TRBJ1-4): KAGVTQTPRYLIKTRGQQVTLSCSPISGHRSVSWYQQTPGQGLQFLFEYFSETQRNKGNFPGRFSGRQFSNSRSEMNVSTLELGDSALYLCASSSTPGDRVEKLFFGSGTQLSVL.

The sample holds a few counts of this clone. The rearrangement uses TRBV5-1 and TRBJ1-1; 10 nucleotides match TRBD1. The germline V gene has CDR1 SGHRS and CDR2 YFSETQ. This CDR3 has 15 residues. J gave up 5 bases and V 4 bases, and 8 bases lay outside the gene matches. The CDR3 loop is CASSHGTGVRTEAFF. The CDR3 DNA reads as TGCGCCAGCAGCCACGGGACAGGGGTCAGGACTGAAGCTTTCTTT.

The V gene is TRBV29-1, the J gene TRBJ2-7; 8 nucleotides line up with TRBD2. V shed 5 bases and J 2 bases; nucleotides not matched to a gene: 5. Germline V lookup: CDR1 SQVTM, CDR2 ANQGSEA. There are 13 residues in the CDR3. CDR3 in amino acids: CSVTSGGAYEQYF. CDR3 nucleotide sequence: TGCAGCGTTACTAGCGGCGGGGCCTACGAGCAGTACTTC.

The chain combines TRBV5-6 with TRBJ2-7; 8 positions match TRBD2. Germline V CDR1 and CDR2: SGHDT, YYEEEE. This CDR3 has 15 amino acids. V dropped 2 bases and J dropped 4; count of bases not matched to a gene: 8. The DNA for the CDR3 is TGTGCCAGCAGCTTCTTGCGGGGGGCCGGGTACGAGCAGTACTTC. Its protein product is CASSFLRGAGYEQYF.

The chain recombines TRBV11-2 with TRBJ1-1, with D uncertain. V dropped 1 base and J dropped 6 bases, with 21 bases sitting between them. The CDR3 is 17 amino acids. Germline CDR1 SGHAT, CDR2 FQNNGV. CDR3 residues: CASSLVVRRWPPAEAFF. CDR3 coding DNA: TGTGCCAGCAGCTTAGTAGTCCGGAGGTGGCCACCGGCTGAAGCTTTCTTT.

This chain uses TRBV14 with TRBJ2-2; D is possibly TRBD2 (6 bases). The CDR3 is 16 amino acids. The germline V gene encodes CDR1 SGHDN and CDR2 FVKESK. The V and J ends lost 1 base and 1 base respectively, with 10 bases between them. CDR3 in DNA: TGTGCCAGCAGCCAAGCCTCTAGCGAGAACACCGGGGAGCTGTTTTTT. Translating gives CASSQASSENTGELFF.

CDR3 protein: CASSQDVGRDTYTEAFF. DNA of the CDR3: TGCGCCAGCAGCCAAGATGTGGGCCGGGACACATACACTGAAGCTTTCTTT. This chain joins TRBV4-3 and TRBJ1-1; a possible D gene is TRBD1 (6 bases). This CDR3 contains 17 residues. In germline, CDR1 is LGHNA, CDR2 YSLEER. Trimming stripped 0 bases from V and 3 bases from J, with 17 bases between.

CDR3 sequence: CASSRGLVPNEQFF. For the CDR3, the DNA is TGTGCCAGCAGCCGGGGACTAGTCCCCAATGAGCAGTTCTTC. The genes are TRBV5-4 and TRBJ2-1, with 8 positions matching TRBD2. This CDR3 spans 14 amino acids. Germline V gene sequence: CDR1 SGHNT, CDR2 YYREEE (reference sequence). Trimming cost V 4 bases and J 6 bases; bases outside gene matches: 6.

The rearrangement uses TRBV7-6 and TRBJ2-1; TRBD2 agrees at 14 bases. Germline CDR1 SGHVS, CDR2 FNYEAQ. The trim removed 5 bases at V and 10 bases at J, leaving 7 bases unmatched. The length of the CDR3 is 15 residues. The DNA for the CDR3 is TGTGCCAGCAGCCCAGGACTAGCGGGGGGTCGAGAGCAGTTCTTC. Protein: CASSPGLAGGREQFF.

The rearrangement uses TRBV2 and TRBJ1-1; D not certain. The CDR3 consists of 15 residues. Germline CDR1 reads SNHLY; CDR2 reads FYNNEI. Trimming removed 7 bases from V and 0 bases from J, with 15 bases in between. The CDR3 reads CASNFRTQMNTEAFF. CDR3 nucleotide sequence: TGTGCCAGCAATTTTCGCACACAGATGAACACTGAAGCTTTCTTT.

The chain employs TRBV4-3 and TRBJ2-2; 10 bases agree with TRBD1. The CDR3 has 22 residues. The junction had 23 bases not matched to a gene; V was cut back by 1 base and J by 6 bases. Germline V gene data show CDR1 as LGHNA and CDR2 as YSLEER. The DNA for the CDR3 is TGCGCCAGCAGCCAAGGAATTAGGAGACAGGGGGCACATCATATTAAACCCGGGGAGCTGTTTTTT. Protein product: CASSQGIRRQGAHHIKPGELFF.

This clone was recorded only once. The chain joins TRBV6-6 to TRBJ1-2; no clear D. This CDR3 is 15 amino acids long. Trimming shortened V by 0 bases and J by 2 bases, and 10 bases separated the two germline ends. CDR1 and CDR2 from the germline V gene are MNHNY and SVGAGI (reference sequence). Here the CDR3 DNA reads TGTGCCAGCAGTTACTCGAGGCCTCCCAACTATGGCTACACCTTC. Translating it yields CASSYSRPPNYGYTF.

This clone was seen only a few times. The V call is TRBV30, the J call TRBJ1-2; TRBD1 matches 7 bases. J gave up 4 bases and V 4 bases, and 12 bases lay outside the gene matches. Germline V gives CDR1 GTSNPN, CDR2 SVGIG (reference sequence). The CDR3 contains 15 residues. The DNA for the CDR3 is TGTGCCTGGATGGTTTTTGACAGGGTCGGCTATGGCTACACCTTC. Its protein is CAWMVFDRVGYGYTF. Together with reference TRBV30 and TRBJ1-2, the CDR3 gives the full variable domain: SQTIHQWPATLVQPVGSPLSLECTVEGTSNPNLYWYRQAAGRGLQLLFYSVGIGQISSEVPQNLSASRPQDRQFILSSKKLLLSDSGFYLCAWMVFDRVGYGYTFGSGTRLTVV.

The CDR3 loop reads CAWSLYRDSNSGANVLTF. The CDR3 bases are TGTGCCTGGAGTTTATACCGGGACAGCAACTCTGGGGCCAACGTCCTGACTTTC. V usage is TRBV30 and J usage is TRBJ2-6, with 7 positions matching TRBD1. Germline V gene data show CDR1 as GTSNPN and CDR2 as SVGIG (reference sequence). The CDR3 covers 18 residues. The trim removed 2 bases at V and 0 bases at J, leaving 10 bases unmatched.

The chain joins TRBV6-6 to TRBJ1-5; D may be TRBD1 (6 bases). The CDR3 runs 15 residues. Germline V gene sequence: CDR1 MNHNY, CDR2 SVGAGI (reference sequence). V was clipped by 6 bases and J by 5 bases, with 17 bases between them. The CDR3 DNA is TGTGCCAGCAGCCCTGGGGGCGTCCTCGATCAGCCCCAGCATTTT. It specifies CASSPGGVLDQPQHF.